A single TCR beta chain is shown here with its context. TCRdb keeps only in-frame clones here, not all; method: immunoSEQ multiplex PCR. This table holds under 150,000 clones, approximately 90% found once. The entry originates in a study of T cell clones after liver transplantation. Study-wide context: Without induction therapy, subjects received standard immunosuppression until 12-24 months post-transplant.

The ends were cut back, 0 bases at V and 1 base at J, with 4 bases in the middle. CDR3 length: 13 amino acids. Per germline, CDR1 SGHDT and CDR2 YYEEEE. The V and J genes are TRBV5-6 and TRBJ1-1; D is uncertain. This TCR derives from a human patient who received a liver transplant. A share of the T cells may be of graft donor origin. The source material was CD4+ T cells from blood, sampled 12 months after liver transplant. CDR3 amino acids: CASSLAGNTEAFF. For the CDR3, the DNA is TGTGCCAGCAGCTTGGCAGGGAACACTGAAGCTTTCTTT.